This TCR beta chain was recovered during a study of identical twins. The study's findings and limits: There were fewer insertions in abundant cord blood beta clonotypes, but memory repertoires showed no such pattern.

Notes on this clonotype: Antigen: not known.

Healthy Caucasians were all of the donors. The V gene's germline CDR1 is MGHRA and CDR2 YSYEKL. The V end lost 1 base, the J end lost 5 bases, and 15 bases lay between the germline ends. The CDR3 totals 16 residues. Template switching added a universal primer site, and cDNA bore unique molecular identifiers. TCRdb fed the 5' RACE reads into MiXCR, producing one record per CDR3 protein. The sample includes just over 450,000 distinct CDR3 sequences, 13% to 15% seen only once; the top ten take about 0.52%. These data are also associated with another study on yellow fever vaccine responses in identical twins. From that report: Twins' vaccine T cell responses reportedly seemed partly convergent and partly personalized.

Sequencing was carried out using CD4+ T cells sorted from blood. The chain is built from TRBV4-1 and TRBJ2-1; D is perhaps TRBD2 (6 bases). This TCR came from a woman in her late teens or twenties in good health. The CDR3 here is CASSQGSWDFNNEQFF. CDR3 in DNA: TGCGCCAGCAGCCAAGGCTCTTGGGACTTCAACAATGAGCAGTTCTTC.